This T cell receptor (beta chain) comes out of a study of blood T cells in healthy people across ages. Study as a whole: About one barcoded beta molecule per two T cells was the capture yield of template switching.

Next came a second PCR, run for roughly 6 to 11 cycles, which used a sample-barcoded 5' primer along with a J-beta primer mix. Via MiXCR, TCRdb re-called the 5' RACE reads, giving one row per CDR3 protein. Seen here are fewer than 700,000 distinct CDR3 sequences, around 38% observed once, and the top ten hold around 30%. This clonotype was seen at least ten times. What it binds is unknown. Those donating, healthy Caucasian individuals from Russia, were aged about 6 to 100. Researchers isolated at least 6 million PBMCs per sample. General observations from the study: Naive CD4+ cells and diversity were both higher in long-lived donors than in aged donors.

Sequencing was done on a sample of blood. The TCR was taken from a man older than 75 in good health.

CDR3 amino acids: CSAYTGTENEQYF. The DNA of the CDR3 is TGCAGTGCTTACACCGGGACAGAGAATGAGCAGTACTTC. The rearrangement links TRBV20-1 to TRBJ2-7; 7 positions agree with TRBD1. The CDR3 spans 13 residues. CDR1 DFQATT and CDR2 SNEGSKA come from the germline V gene (reference sequence). The trim removed 5 bases at V and 7 bases at J, leaving 11 bases unmatched.